This TCR beta chain was captured by sequencing in a study of blood T cell repertoires in COVID-19. Study information: The samples span acute and convalescent COVID-19 from the United States, Italy and Spain.

In this sample, this clone turned up once. Participant-reported clinical history was the basis for cohort assignment. Before being deemed recovered, Cohort 3 donors had two negative PCRs, clearance, or symptom resolution. The CDR3 contains 17 residues. Trimming took 1 base from V and 7 from J; bases not matched to a gene: 9. Germline V lookup: CDR1 SGDLS, CDR2 YYNGEE. The protocol was immunoSEQ multiplex PCR, while the TCRdb copy is restricted to in-frame clones and leaves out a portion. The table lists 200,000 to 300,000 clones, 85% to 90% of them singletons, with 8.8% in the top ten. This sequence was found in a man aged 35-49 years who had recovered from COVID-19. Sequencing input: PBMCs or T cells enriched from blood (not recorded which). J is TRBJ1-6 and V is TRBV9; 9 bases agree with TRBD1. The CDR3 DNA is TGTGCCAGCAGCGTACTGGACAGGGGTATGGGGAATTCACCCCTCCACTTT. Amino acid sequence: CASSVLDRGMGNSPLHF.